These 22 T cell receptor beta chains were all obtained from the same sample, sequenced in a study of molecular identifiers for immune sequencing clone quantification. TCRdb re-derived calls from the PCR reads in MiXCR, one entry per CDR3 protein. The table records approximately 63,000 distinct CDR3 sequences, around 20% of them present only once. Material for sequencing was naive CD8+ T cells from blood, with Jurkat cell RNA spiked in. Subset meaning: FACS-sorted CD8+CD4-CCR7+CD45RA+ naive T cells. All receptors come from a human donor in good health. Some libraries in this study had Jurkat cell RNA spiked in.

This clonotype was detected ten times or more. This chain joins TRBV6-5 and TRBJ2-3, with 10 bases lining up with TRBD2. Germline CDR1 is MNHEY and CDR2 is SVGAGI. The CDR3 is 17 amino acids. Trimming cost V 8 bases and J 4 bases; bases outside gene matches: 15. DNA for the CDR3: TGTGCCAGCGGATTCAACGACGGGACTAGCGATCCAGATACGCAGTATTTT. Translated: CASGFNDGTSDPDTQYF.

The J gene is TRBJ2-1, the V gene TRBV11-2; 12 nucleotides line up with TRBD2. The CDR3 runs 15 residues. Germline trimming cut 3 bases from V and 5 bases from J; bases unmatched to any gene: 2. Per germline, CDR1 SGHAT and CDR2 FQNNGV. The CDR3 sequence: CASSFTSGRHNEQFF. The CDR3 region has the DNA TGTGCCAGCAGCTTCACTAGCGGGAGGCACAATGAGCAGTTCTTC.

This clonotype was recorded a few times. A much larger clonotype is one base distant, so this may be a read error. This sequence joins TRBV27 and TRBJ1-2; unclear D gene. The CDR3 spans 13 residues. Germline V CDR1 and CDR2: MNHEY, SMNVEV (reference sequence). Here the CDR3 reads CASSFSQNYGCTF. The CDR3 bases are TGTGCCAGCAGTTTTTCGCAGAACTATGGCTGCACCTTC.

On this clonotype: The junction does not match germline at one end; this may be a read error. CDR3 DNA: TGTGCCGGTAGTAGACTAGCGGGTAGCTCCTACAATGAGCAGTTCTTC. Amino acid sequence: CAGSRLAGSSYNEQFF. The chain carries TRBV19 and TRBJ2-1; 10 nucleotides match TRBD2. The CDR3 has 16 amino acids. In germline, CDR1 is LNHDA, CDR2 SQIVND (reference sequence). The variable domain in full, completed from reference TRBV19 and TRBJ2-1, reads DGGITQSPKYLFRKEGQNVTLSCEQNLNHDAMYWYRQDPGQGLRLIYYSQIVNDFQKGDIAEGYSVSREKKESFPLTVTSAQKNPTAFYLCAGSRLAGSSYNEQFFGPGTRLTVL.

Ten or more counts support this clonotype. V usage is TRBV19 and J usage is TRBJ1-5; D unclear. Per germline, CDR1 LNHDA and CDR2 SQIVND (reference sequence). Trimming pared 6 bases from V and 7 bases from J, leaving 13 bases between. The CDR3 is 13 amino acids. CDR3 residues: CASSETPGQPQHF. CDR3 coding DNA: TGTGCCAGTAGCGAGACCCCCGGCCAGCCCCAGCATTTT.

This clonotype showed up many times. The V call is TRBV4-3, the J call TRBJ2-1, with D uncertain. Trimming removed 0 bases at V and 7 bases at J, with 13 bases between. The length of the CDR3 is 15 residues. The germline V gene encodes CDR1 LGHNA and CDR2 YSLEER. CDR3 in DNA: TGCGCCAGCAGCCAAGATCAGCACAAAAGTAATGAGCAGTTCTTC. This sequence encodes CASSQDQHKSNEQFF.

In regard to this clonotype: A much more abundant neighbour one base away suggests this may be a read error. The CDR3 is CATCLNPSLFDQSQHF. CDR3 coding DNA: TGTGCCACATGCCTAAATCCTTCTCTTTTCGATCAGTCCCAGCATTTT. This chain uses TRBV6-2 or TRBV6-3 with TRBJ1-5; D is uncertain. The CDR3 is made up of 16 amino acids. Germline CDR1 reads MNHEY; CDR2 reads SVGEGT.

This clonotype has at least ten counts. The V gene is TRBV4-1, the J gene TRBJ1-5; D is unresolved. The CDR3 runs 16 residues. V lost 1 base to trimming and J lost 2 bases, with 12 bases between them. Germline values: CDR1 MGHRA, CDR2 YSYEKL. The CDR3 is CASSQVATIGNQPQHF. CDR3 coding DNA: TGCGCCAGCAGCCAAGTCGCGACAATAGGCAATCAGCCCCAGCATTTT.

The chain employs TRBV7-9 and TRBJ2-5; D possibly corresponds to TRBD1 (5 bases). Between the trimmed V and J ends, which lost 2 bases and 4 bases, there was a span of 11 bases. Germline assignment: CDR1 SEHNR and CDR2 FQNEAQ (reference sequence). The CDR3 spans 14 residues. The CDR3 region has the DNA TGTGCCAGCAGCTTACTAGGGGTCGCAGAGACCCAGTACTTC. It yields the protein CASSLLGVAETQYF.

In this sample, this clonotype turned up many times. The chain links TRBV12-3 or TRBV12-4 to TRBJ1-4; possibly TRBD1 for D (5 bases). The CDR3 is 13 residues long. The germline V and J ends were trimmed by 7 bases and 8 bases, with 14 bases remaining between them. CDR3: CASTHFGDEKLFF. In DNA, the CDR3 is TGTGCCAGCACCCACTTCGGGGACGAAAAACTGTTTTTT.

The chain links TRBV10-3 to TRBJ1-2; no clear D gene. This CDR3 has 15 residues. The ends were cut back, 4 bases at V and 2 bases at J, with 14 bases in the middle. CDR1 and CDR2 (germline): ENHRY, SYGVKD. CDR3 amino acids: CAISVGWQTNYGYTF. The CDR3 DNA reads as TGTGCCATCAGTGTCGGATGGCAGACGAACTATGGCTACACCTTC.

This clonotype came up a few times. This chain joins TRBV7-8 and TRBJ2-5; a possible D gene is TRBD1 (5 bases). The V gene's germline CDR1 is SGHVS and CDR2 FQNEAQ. The CDR3 contains 14 residues. V lost 1 base to trimming and J lost 5 bases, with 11 bases between them. CDR3: CASSLGQGMETQYF. CDR3 nucleotide sequence: TGTGCCAGCAGCTTAGGGCAGGGTATGGAGACCCAGTACTTC.

This clonotype showed up just a few times. This rearrangement joins TRBV7-9 to TRBJ2-7; D possibly matches TRBD1 or TRBD2 (6 bases each). V lost 1 base to trimming and J lost 0 bases, with 10 bases between them. The germline CDR1 and CDR2 sequences are SEHNR and FQNEAQ (reference sequence). The CDR3 consists of 15 residues. CDR3 in DNA: TGTGCCAGCAGCTTAGTACAGGGAGGCTCCTACGAGCAGTACTTC. Protein: CASSLVQGGSYEQYF.

A word on this clonotype: This may be a read error: a much more frequent sequence differs by one nucleotide. This rearrangement joins TRBV4-1 to TRBJ2-7; tentatively, D is TRBD2 (5 bases). Germline CDR1 is MGHRA and CDR2 is YSYEKL. V lost 0 bases and J lost 2, with 14 bases in between. The CDR3 runs 16 residues. CDR3 region: CASSQEPAVSPYEQYF. CDR3 coding DNA: TGCGCCAGCAGCCAAGAGCCAGCGGTGAGTCCCTACGAGCAGTACTTC.

The V and J genes are TRBV6-5 and TRBJ2-5; 10 bases line up with TRBD2. Trimming removed 6 bases from V and 5 bases from J; junction bases left unmatched: 12. Germline V gives CDR1 MNHEY, CDR2 SVGAGI. The CDR3 is made up of 16 amino acids. CDR3 DNA: TGTGCCAGCAGGATCCTTCTAGCGGGAGTTAGGGAGACCCAGTACTTC. It specifies CASRILLAGVRETQYF.

This clonotype was detected ten times or more. The CDR3 region has the DNA TGTGCCAGCAGCTTCCTAGGGGGCGGGAGGAAGTACGAGCAGTACTTC. Its translation is CASSFLGGGRKYEQYF. V usage is TRBV7-2 and J usage is TRBJ2-7; possibly TRBD2 for D (8 bases). The CDR3 has 16 residues. The V and J ends lost 3 bases and 4 bases respectively, with 19 bases between them. CDR1 and CDR2 (germline): SGHTA, FQGNSA.

Ten or more counts support this clonotype. This chain links TRBV6-5 with TRBJ2-7; D tentatively reads TRBD1 or TRBD2 (5 bases each). The germline V gene has CDR1 MNHEY and CDR2 SVGAGI. Trimming cost V 8 bases and J 4 bases, with 21 bases left between them. The CDR3 runs to 15 residues. The CDR3 loop is CASAPRDGVGYEQYF. For the CDR3, the DNA is TGTGCCAGCGCCCCGAGGGACGGCGTCGGGTACGAGCAGTACTTC.

The rearrangement links TRBV5-1 to TRBJ2-7, with D hard to call. The CDR3 loop spans 12 amino acids. Germline V gives CDR1 SGHRS, CDR2 YFSETQ. The V gene lost 0 bases and the J gene lost 7 bases, with 8 bases spanning the gap. The DNA of the CDR3 is TGCGCCAGCAGCTTGGGACCTACAGAGCAGTACTTC. Residues: CASSLGPTEQYF.

This clonotype was seen only a few times. The chain joins TRBV27 to TRBJ1-5, with D hard to call. The CDR3 length is 14 residues. V gave up 2 bases and J gave up 6 bases, with 11 bases separating them. The germline gives CDR1 MNHEY, CDR2 SMNVEV (reference sequence). DNA for the CDR3: TGTGCCAGCAGTTTAAGCCGGGTTGTTCAGCCCCAGCATTTT. Its translation is CASSLSRVVQPQHF.

This clonotype was counted only a few times. This rearrangement joins TRBV28 to TRBJ1-1, with no clear D. This CDR3 comprises 15 residues. Germline values: CDR1 MDHEN, CDR2 SYDVKM. Trimming left V 2 bases short and J 0 bases short, with 10 bases between. CDR3 DNA: TGTGCCAGCAGTTTAATAGGGATCCTGAACACTGAAGCTTTCTTT. Translation gives CASSLIGILNTEAFF.

The rearrangement uses TRBV7-2 and TRBJ2-1; 8 nucleotides match TRBD1. This CDR3 is built from 17 residues. Germline V gene lookup returns CDR1 SGHTA and CDR2 FQGNSA. The junction had 9 bases not matched to a gene; V was cut back by 2 bases and J by 3 bases. The CDR3 coding sequence is TGTGCCAGCAGCTTACAGGGGGCTATTTATTTCTACAATGAGCAGTTCTTC. Translating it yields CASSLQGAIYFYNEQFF.

In this sample, this clonotype turned up many times. The chain has TRBV7-9 and TRBJ2-7, with D hard to call. Germline CDR1 reads SEHNR; CDR2 reads FQNEAQ (reference sequence). CDR3 length: 12 residues. V lost 0 bases and J 7 bases, leaving 7 bases between the germline ends. CDR3 sequence reads: CASSLAASEQYF. The CDR3, as DNA: TGTGCCAGCAGCTTAGCGGCCTCAGAGCAGTACTTC.